This TCR beta chain was identified during a study of OX40 agonist ivuxolimab in advanced cancers. Study-wide context: Clinicians treated patients with ivuxolimab, an agonistic anti-OX40 (CD134) antibody. Among those treated, three patients had partial responses, one with hepatocellular carcinoma and two with cutaneous melanoma.

Profiling relied on immunoSEQ multiplex PCR, and the TCRdb table lists in-frame clones only, not all of them. The table has 85,000 to 130,000 clones, roughly nine tenths seen once. This clone occurred once. The target antigen is unknown. Regarding the study as a whole: The specificity for antigen of the expanded peripheral T cells was not determined. At 0.1 to 3.0 mg/kg, CD4+ and CD8+ blood T cells expanded clonally by week 6.

The CDR3 has 13 residues. V was trimmed by 5 bases and J by 5 bases, leaving 12 bases between them. Germline V gene data show CDR1 as MNHEY and CDR2 as SMNVEV (reference sequence). The source of this sequence is an adult with an advanced solid tumor such as melanoma, head and neck, liver or kidney cancer. Specimen: CD4+ or CD8+ T cells sorted from blood, collected in a trial of the OX40 agonist ivuxolimab. This chain links TRBV27 with TRBJ2-5; perhaps TRBD1 as D (6 bases). The CDR3 protein is CASSASRGETQYF. The CDR3 nucleotides are TGTGCCAGCAGTGCCTCCAGGGGTGAGACCCAGTACTTC.